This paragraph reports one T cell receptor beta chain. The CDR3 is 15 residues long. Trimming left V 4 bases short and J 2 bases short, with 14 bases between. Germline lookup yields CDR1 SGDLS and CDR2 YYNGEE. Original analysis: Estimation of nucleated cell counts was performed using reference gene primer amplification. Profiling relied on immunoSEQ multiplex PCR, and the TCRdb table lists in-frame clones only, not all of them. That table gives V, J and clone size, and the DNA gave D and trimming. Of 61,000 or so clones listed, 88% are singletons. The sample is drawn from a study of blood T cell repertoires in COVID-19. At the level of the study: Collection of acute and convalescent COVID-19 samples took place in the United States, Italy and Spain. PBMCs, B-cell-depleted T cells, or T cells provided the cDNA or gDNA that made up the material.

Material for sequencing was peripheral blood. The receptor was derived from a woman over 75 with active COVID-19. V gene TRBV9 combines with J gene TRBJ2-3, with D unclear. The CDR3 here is CASSINSWHTDTQYF. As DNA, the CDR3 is TGTGCCAGCAGCATTAACAGTTGGCACACAGATACGCAGTATTTT.